A selection of T cell receptor beta chains follows, all from one sample in a study of long-term antiretroviral therapy in people with HIV. The method was immunoSEQ multiplex PCR; TCRdb's version includes in-frame clones alone and lacks a portion of them. The sample contains more than 20,000 clones, 80% to 90% of which appear only once. The material sequenced was unsorted PBMCs, taken 1.9 years after starting antiretroviral therapy. The receptors derive from a woman aged 50 to 65 with HIV. CDR3s include the opening cysteine and the closing phenylalanine or tryptophan. Fields, in order: V gene, CDR3 length, D gene, clone size, J gene, CDR3 protein, CDR3 DNA. D genes are given only for firm matches. Some rows have no size entry. The others give once, few or many, or a class for an expanded clone.

TRBV28	14	-	-	TRBJ1-1	CASTTLSSNTEAFF	TGTGCCAGCACCACCCTCAGTTCGAACACTGAAGCTTTCTTT
TRBV4-3	14	TRBD2	-	TRBJ2-1	CASSLPGLYNEQFF	TGCGCCAGCAGCCTTCCGGGACTATACAATGAGCAGTTCTTC
TRBV14	13	-	-	TRBJ2-3	CASSQYRTDTQYF	TGTGCCAGCAGCCAGTACAGGACAGATACGCAGTATTTT
TRBV12-5	12	-	-	TRBJ1-1	CASGPGNTEAFF	TGTGCTAGTGGTCCGGGTAACACTGAAGCTTTCTTT
TRBV5-1	16	TRBD1	-	TRBJ1-4	CASSGGTGTAGEKLFF	TGCGCCAGCAGCGGGGGGACAGGGACTGCCGGCGAAAAACTGTTTTTT
TRBV28	13	-	-	TRBJ1-5	CASTPGSNQPQHF	TGTGCCAGCACCCCAGGGTCGAATCAGCCCCAGCATTTT
TRBV5-1	14	TRBD1	-	TRBJ1-4	CASRGDRSNEKLFF	TGCGCCAGCAGGGGGGACAGATCTAATGAAAAACTGTTTTTT
TRBV4-1	13	-	-	TRBJ1-1	CASSLEGRTEAFF	TGCGCCAGCAGCCTAGAGGGGAGGACTGAAGCTTTCTTT
TRBV28	16	-	-	TRBJ2-2	CASRRGGFGLAGELFF	TGTGCCAGCAGAAGGGGGGGATTTGGCTTGGCCGGGGAGCTGTTTTTT
TRBV18	16	TRBD1	-	TRBJ1-1	CASSPRGTGIGTEAFF	TGTGCCAGCTCACCGAGAGGGACAGGGATTGGCACTGAAGCTTTCTTT
TRBV14	17	-	-	TRBJ2-5	CASSPRWRLAIQETQYF	TGTGCCAGCAGCCCGCGCTGGAGGCTAGCGATACAAGAGACCCAGTACTTC
TRBV7-2	16	-	-	TRBJ2-7	CASSLNPGQRESEQYF	TGTGCCAGCAGCTTAAACCCTGGACAGCGAGAGAGCGAGCAGTACTTC
TRBV30	14	-	few	TRBJ1-6	CAWGRSSYNSPLHF	TGTGCCTGGGGACGTAGCTCCTATAATTCACCCCTCCACTTT
TRBV7-2	15	-	-	TRBJ1-5	CASSPEILRHQPQHF	TGTGCCAGCAGCCCGGAGATTCTAAGGCATCAGCCCCAGCATTTT
TRBV28	12	-	few	TRBJ1-2	CASALTAYGYTF	TGTGCCAGCGCCCTGACAGCCTATGGCTACACCTTC
TRBV29-1	14	TRBD2	-	TRBJ2-5	CSAMTSGGTETQYF	TGCAGCGCCATGACTAGCGGGGGGACAGAGACCCAGTACTTC
TRBV6-6	15	TRBD1	-	TRBJ1-2	CASSYGQGGAGGYTF	TGTGCCAGCAGTTACGGACAGGGGGGAGCCGGCGGCTACACCTTC
TRBV19	15	-	-	TRBJ2-7	CASSMTVDPAYEQYF	TGTGCCAGTAGTATGACAGTAGACCCAGCCTACGAGCAGTACTTC
TRBV7-2	15	-	once	TRBJ2-5	CASSSSSTAQETQYF	TGTGCCAGCAGCTCCTCCTCGACTGCCCAAGAGACCCAGTACTTC
TRBV5-1	14	TRBD1	-	TRBJ2-7	CASSLGQGTDEQYF	TGCGCCAGCAGCCTCGGACAGGGGACCGACGAGCAGTACTTC
TRBV11-2	14	-	-	TRBJ2-7	CASSLVGGSSEQYF	TGTGCCAGCAGCTTAGTAGGGGGATCCTCCGAGCAGTACTTC
TRBV4-3	17	TRBD2	-	TRBJ2-1	CASSPHTSGGAYNEQFF	TGCGCCAGCAGCCCTCATACTAGCGGGGGGGCCTACAATGAGCAGTTCTTC
TRBV7-9	14	-	-	TRBJ2-3	CASSLDRFTDTQYF	TGTGCCAGCAGCTTAGACCGATTCACAGATACGCAGTATTTT
TRBV20-1	11	-	-	TRBJ1-6	CSASGGSPLHF	TGCAGTGCCAGTGGGGGTTCACCCCTCCACTTT
TRBV19	12	-	-	TRBJ2-3	CATTTGTDTQYF	TGTGCCACGACGACAGGCACAGATACGCAGTATTTT
TRBV28	11	-	-	TRBJ1-2	CASRALYGYTF	TGTGCCAGCAGGGCACTCTATGGCTACACCTTC
TRBV5-1	14	TRBD1	-	TRBJ2-5	CASSSQGEQETQYF	TGCGCCAGCAGCTCCCAGGGGGAACAAGAGACCCAGTACTTC
TRBV6-1	14	TRBD1	once	TRBJ1-1	CASSKTGGDTEAFF	TGTGCCAGCAGCAAGACAGGGGGCGACACTGAAGCTTTCTTT
TRBV9	16	-	-	TRBJ2-2	CASSAAPTINTGELFF	TGTGCCAGCAGCGCCGCCCCCACGATTAACACCGGGGAGCTGTTTTTT
TRBV27	18	TRBD1	-	TRBJ1-6	CASSPRRDRAYYNSPLHF	TGTGCCAGCAGTCCCCGTAGGGACAGGGCTTACTATAATTCACCCCTCCACTTT
TRBV18	16	-	-	TRBJ1-6	CASSSRGDTYNSPLHF	TGTGCCAGCTCATCCAGGGGTGATACCTATAATTCACCCCTCCACTTT
TRBV4-1	17	TRBD1	-	TRBJ1-6	CASSSWTGGFYNSPLHF	TGCGCCAGCAGCTCCTGGACAGGGGGCTTTTATAATTCACCCCTCCACTTT